This T cell receptor beta chain was obtained from a study of blood T cell repertoires in COVID-19. Overall study: The analysed material was cDNA or gDNA that came from T cells, B-cell-depleted T cells, or PBMCs.

The CDR3 spans 15 residues. V was cut by 5 bases and J by 3 bases, with 17 bases left in between. Germline assignment: CDR1 SGHTA and CDR2 FQGNSA. Assignment of participants to cohorts was predicated upon participant-reported clinical history. Recovered status applied to Cohort 3 donors who had two consecutive negative PCRs. It also applied to those with clearance or with symptom resolution. The authors' processing: Amplification of reference gene primers was used by the study to estimate nucleated cell counts. The assay was immunoSEQ multiplex PCR, and TCRdb's table has in-frame clones only and misses some. V and J calls plus clone size are reproduced from that table; the DNA served to infer D and trimming. The profile shows about 150,000 clones, approximately 90% of them singletons.

The rearrangement uses TRBV7-2 and TRBJ2-7; D is possibly TRBD2 (5 bases). This TCR was recovered from a woman between 50 and 59 years old who had recovered from COVID-19. Sequenced material: PBMCs or T cells enriched from blood (not recorded which). In DNA, the CDR3 is TGTGCCAGCAGCCGCGTGCAAGCGAGGGACTACGAGCAGTACTTC. Its protein is CASSRVQARDYEQYF.